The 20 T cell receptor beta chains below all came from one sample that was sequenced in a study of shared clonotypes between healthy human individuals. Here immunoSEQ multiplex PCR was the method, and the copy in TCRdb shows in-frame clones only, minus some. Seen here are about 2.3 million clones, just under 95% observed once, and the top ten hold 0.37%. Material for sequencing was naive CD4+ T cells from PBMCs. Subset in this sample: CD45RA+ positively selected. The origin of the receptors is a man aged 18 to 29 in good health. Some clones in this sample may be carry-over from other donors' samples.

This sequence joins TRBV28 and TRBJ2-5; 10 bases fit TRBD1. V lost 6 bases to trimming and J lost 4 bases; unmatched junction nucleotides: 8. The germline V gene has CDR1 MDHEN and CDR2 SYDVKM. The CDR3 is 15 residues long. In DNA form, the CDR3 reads TGTGCCAGCAGCCCCGACAGGGGGCTAGGAGAGACCCAGTACTTC. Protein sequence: CASSPDRGLGETQYF.

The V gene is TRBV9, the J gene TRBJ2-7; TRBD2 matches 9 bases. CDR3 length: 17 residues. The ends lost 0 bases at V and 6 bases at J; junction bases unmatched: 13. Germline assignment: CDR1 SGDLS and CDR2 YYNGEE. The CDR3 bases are TGTGCCAGCAGCGTAGCGGCGGGAGGGCCTGGGGAAATCGAGCAGTACTTC. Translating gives CASSVAAGGPGEIEQYF.

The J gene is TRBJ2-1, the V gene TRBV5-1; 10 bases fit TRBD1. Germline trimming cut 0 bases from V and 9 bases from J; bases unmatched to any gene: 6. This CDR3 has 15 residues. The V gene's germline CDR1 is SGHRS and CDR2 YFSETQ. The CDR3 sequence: CASSLGDRGLSEQFF. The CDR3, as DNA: TGCGCCAGCAGCTTGGGGGACAGGGGCTTGAGTGAGCAGTTCTTC. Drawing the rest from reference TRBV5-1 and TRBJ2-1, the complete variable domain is KAGVTQTPRYLIKTRGQQVTLSCSPISGHRSVSWYQQTPGQGLQFLFEYFSETQRNKGNFPGRFSGRQFSNSRSEMNVSTLELGDSALYLCASSLGDRGLSEQFFGPGTRLTVL.

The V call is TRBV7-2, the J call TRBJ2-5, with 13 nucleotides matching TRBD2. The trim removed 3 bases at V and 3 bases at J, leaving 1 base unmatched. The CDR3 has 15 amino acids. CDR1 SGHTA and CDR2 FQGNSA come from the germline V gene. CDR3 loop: CASSFGLAGEETQYF. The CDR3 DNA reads TGTGCCAGCAGCTTCGGACTAGCGGGAGAAGAGACCCAGTACTTC.

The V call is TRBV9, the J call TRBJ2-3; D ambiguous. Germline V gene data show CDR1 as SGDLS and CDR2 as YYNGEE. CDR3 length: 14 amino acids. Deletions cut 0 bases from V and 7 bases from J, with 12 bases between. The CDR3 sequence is CASSVDPATYTQYF. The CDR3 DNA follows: TGTGCCAGCAGCGTAGATCCAGCTACCTATACGCAGTATTTT.

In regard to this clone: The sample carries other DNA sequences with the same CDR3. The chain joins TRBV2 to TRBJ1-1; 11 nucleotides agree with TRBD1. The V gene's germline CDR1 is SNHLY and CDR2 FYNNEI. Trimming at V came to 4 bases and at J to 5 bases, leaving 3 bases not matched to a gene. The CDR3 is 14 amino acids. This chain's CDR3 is CASSGDRGNTEAFF. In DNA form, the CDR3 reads TGTGCCAGCAGTGGGGACAGGGGGAATACTGAAGCTTTCTTT.

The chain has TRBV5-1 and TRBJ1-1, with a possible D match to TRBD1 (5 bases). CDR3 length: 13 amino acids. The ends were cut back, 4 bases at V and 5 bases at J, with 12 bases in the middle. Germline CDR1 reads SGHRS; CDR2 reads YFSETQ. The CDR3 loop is CASSATGETEAFF. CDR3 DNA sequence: TGCGCCAGCAGCGCGACGGGGGAGACTGAAGCTTTCTTT. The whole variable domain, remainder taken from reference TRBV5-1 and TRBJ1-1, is KAGVTQTPRYLIKTRGQQVTLSCSPISGHRSVSWYQQTPGQGLQFLFEYFSETQRNKGNFPGRFSGRQFSNSRSEMNVSTLELGDSALYLCASSATGETEAFFGQGTRLTVV.

The CDR3 loop is CASRLGDPHYEQYF. Written as DNA, the CDR3 is TGTGCCAGCCGACTAGGGGACCCCCACTACGAGCAGTACTTC. V is TRBV28 and J is TRBJ2-7; D possibly corresponds to TRBD2 (6 bases). Trimming took 8 bases from V and 3 from J, leaving 17 bases between them. Germline loops: CDR1 MDHEN, CDR2 SYDVKM. The CDR3 has 14 amino acids.

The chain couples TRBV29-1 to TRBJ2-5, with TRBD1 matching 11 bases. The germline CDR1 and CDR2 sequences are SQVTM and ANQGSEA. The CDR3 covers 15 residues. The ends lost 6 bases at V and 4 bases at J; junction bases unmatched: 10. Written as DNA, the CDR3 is TGCAGCGTCGCTCGACCGGGACAGGGGGGAGAGACCCAGTACTTC. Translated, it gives CSVARPGQGGETQYF.

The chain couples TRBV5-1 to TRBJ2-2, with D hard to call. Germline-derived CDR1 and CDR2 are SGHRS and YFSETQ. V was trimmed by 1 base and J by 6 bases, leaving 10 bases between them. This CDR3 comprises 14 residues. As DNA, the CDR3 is TGCGCCAGCAGCTTGCGACTCTTCGCCGGGGAGCTGTTTTTT. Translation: CASSLRLFAGELFF.

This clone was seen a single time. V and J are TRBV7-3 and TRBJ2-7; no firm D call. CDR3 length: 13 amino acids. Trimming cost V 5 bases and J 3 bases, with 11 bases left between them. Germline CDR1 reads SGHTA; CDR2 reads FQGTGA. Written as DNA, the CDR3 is TGTGCCAGCAGCACCGGGCCCTACTACGAGCAGTACTTC. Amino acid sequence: CASSTGPYYEQYF.

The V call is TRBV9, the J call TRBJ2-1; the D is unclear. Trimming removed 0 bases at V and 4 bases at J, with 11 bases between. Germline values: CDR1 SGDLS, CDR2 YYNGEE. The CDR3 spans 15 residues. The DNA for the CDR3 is TGTGCCAGCAGCGTAGTACTCTCCGATTACAATGAGCAGTTCTTC. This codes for CASSVVLSDYNEQFF.

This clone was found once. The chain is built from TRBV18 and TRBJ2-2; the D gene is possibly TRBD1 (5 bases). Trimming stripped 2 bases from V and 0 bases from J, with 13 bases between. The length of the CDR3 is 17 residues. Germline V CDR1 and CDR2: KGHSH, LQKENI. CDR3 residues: CASSPRTVQANTGELFF. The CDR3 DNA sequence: TGTGCCAGCTCACCAAGAACTGTACAGGCGAACACCGGGGAGCTGTTTTTT.

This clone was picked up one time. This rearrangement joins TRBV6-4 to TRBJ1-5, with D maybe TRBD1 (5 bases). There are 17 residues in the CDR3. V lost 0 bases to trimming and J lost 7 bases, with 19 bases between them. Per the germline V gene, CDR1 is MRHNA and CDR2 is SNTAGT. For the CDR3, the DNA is TGTGCCAGCAGTGACTCAGATCGGGACCCCGGAGACCAGCCCCAGCATTTT. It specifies CASSDSDRDPGDQPQHF.

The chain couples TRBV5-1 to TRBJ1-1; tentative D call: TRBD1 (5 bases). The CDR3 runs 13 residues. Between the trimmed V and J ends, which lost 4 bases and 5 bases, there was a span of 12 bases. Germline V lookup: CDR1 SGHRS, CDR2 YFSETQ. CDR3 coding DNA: TGCGCCAGCAGCCCGGAAACAGGTACTGAAGCTTTCTTT. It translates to CASSPETGTEAFF.

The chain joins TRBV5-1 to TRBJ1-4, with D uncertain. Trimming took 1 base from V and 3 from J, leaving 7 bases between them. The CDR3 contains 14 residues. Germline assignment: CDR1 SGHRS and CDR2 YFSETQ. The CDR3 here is CASSLLRPNEKLFF. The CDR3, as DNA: TGCGCCAGCAGCTTGTTACGTCCTAATGAAAAACTGTTTTTT.

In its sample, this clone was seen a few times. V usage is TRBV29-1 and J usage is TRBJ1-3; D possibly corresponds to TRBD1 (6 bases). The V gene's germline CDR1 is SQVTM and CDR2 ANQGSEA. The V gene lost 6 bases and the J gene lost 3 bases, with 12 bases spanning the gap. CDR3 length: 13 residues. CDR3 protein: CSVQGIVGNTIYF. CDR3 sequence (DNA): TGCAGCGTCCAGGGGATAGTTGGAAACACCATATATTTT.

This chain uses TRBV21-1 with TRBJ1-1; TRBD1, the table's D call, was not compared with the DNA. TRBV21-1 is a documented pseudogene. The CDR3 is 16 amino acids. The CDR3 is CASSKERDRGRTEAFF. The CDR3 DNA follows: TGTGCCAGCAGCAAAGAGAGGGACAGGGGTCGAACTGAAGCTTTCTTT.

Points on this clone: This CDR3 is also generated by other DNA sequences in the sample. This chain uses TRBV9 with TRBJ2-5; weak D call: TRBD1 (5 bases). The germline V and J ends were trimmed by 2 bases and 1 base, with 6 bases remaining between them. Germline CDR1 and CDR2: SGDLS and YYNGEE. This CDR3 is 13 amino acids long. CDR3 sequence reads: CASSVRVQETQYF. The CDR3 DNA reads TGTGCCAGCAGCGTCAGGGTCCAAGAGACCCAGTACTTC.

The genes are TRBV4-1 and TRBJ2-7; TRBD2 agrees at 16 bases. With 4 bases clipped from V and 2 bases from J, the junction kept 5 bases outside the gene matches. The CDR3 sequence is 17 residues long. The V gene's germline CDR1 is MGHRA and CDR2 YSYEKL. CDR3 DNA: TGCGCCAGCAGCCGGGGACTAGCGGGAGGGCTTGCCTACGAGCAGTACTTC. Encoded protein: CASSRGLAGGLAYEQYF.